This is a list of T cell receptor beta chains from one sample in a study of blood T cells in healthy people across ages. TCRdb re-analysed the 5' RACE reads in MiXCR, keeping a single row per CDR3 protein. Of hundreds of thousands of distinct CDR3 sequences in the sample, less than 35% were seen once. The sample was blood. These receptors were collected from a woman at least 80 years old in good health. Each CDR3 is given without its conserved first and last residue. The order of the fields is J gene, V gene, CDR3 protein.

j_gene: TRBJ2-5; v_gene: TRBV6-1; CDR3aa: ASSVGGKQETQY
j_gene: TRBJ2-3; v_gene: TRBV5-1; CDR3aa: ASSYETRTTDTQY
j_gene: TRBJ1-4; v_gene: TRBV4-3; CDR3aa: ASSQDLQGVNEKLF
j_gene: TRBJ1-2; v_gene: TRBV7-9; CDR3aa: ASSPSGGVSSYT
j_gene: TRBJ2-3; v_gene: TRBV10-3; CDR3aa: AISEGPSTDTQY
j_gene: TRBJ2-7; v_gene: TRBV6-5; CDR3aa: ASSPTGANTYEQY
j_gene: TRBJ2-5; v_gene: TRBV4-2; CDR3aa: ASSLGHEGETQY
j_gene: TRBJ1-1; v_gene: TRBV4-2; CDR3aa: ASSQRDAGGGTEAF
j_gene: TRBJ2-7; v_gene: TRBV5-1; CDR3aa: ASSLVGQGANEQY
j_gene: TRBJ1-1; v_gene: TRBV7-9; CDR3aa: ASSLPPQGRLGTEAF
j_gene: TRBJ1-4; v_gene: TRBV6-6; CDR3aa: ASSYAPSEKLF
j_gene: TRBJ2-7; v_gene: TRBV6-1; CDR3aa: ASSEASSWANSYEQY
j_gene: TRBJ1-5; v_gene: TRBV7-9; CDR3aa: ASSLEGPRIHQPQH
j_gene: TRBJ1-5; v_gene: TRBV29-1; CDR3aa: SVTVGTGGRSQPQH
j_gene: TRBJ2-7; v_gene: TRBV4-3; CDR3aa: ASSPGTRDYEQY
j_gene: TRBJ2-7; v_gene: TRBV3-1; CDR3aa: ASSRDPTSYEQY
j_gene: TRBJ1-2; v_gene: TRBV19; CDR3aa: ASSTRDGYGYT
j_gene: TRBJ1-2; v_gene: TRBV27; CDR3aa: ASTQTGQNYGYT
j_gene: TRBJ1-6; v_gene: TRBV6-2/TRBV6-3; CDR3aa: ASSYPLMGAQGSPLH
j_gene: TRBJ1-1; v_gene: TRBV11-1; CDR3aa: ATAPTGNAEAF
j_gene: TRBJ2-3; v_gene: TRBV5-6; CDR3aa: ASRPLRDGITDTQY
j_gene: TRBJ1-1; v_gene: TRBV2; CDR3aa: ASRRDRPNTEAF
j_gene: TRBJ2-2; v_gene: TRBV7-2; CDR3aa: ASSLDPANTGELF
j_gene: TRBJ2-7; v_gene: TRBV15; CDR3aa: ATSRDRSSYEQY
j_gene: TRBJ2-3; v_gene: TRBV20-1; CDR3aa: RTGSPGTDTQY
j_gene: -; v_gene: TRBV19; CDR3aa: ASSRAGYDYEQY
j_gene: TRBJ2-5; v_gene: TRBV12-3/TRBV12-4; CDR3aa: ASSLAGGQGETQY
j_gene: TRBJ2-3; v_gene: TRBV7-3; CDR3aa: ASSLSSRGGSTDTQY
j_gene: TRBJ1-2; v_gene: TRBV3-1; CDR3aa: ASSQVLGDGYT